These 14 T cell receptor beta chains came from one sample sequenced in a study of identical twins' blood T cells (dated by TCRdb to the early 2010s). Receptor libraries were prepared by 5' RACE. These reads were obtained on an Illumina Genome Analyzer IIx. TCRdb's own reprocessing of the public reads used fastp at Q25 and MiXCR and kept productive beta chains. CDR3 protein duplicates are merged, each entry listing the most common genes and DNA. The sample table contains approximately 1,200 distinct CDR3 sequences; only one count was recorded for approximately 84% of them. The ten top clones hold around 5% of the sample. The source material was PBMCs. Receptors were obtained from a woman aged 18-50 years in good health.

The rearrangement links TRBV10-3 to TRBJ1-2; D call uncertain. The CDR3 runs 15 residues. V dropped 2 bases and J dropped 0 bases, with 10 bases sitting between them. Per the germline V gene, CDR1 is ENHRY and CDR2 is SYGVKD. The CDR3 loop reads CAISEPRRSNYGYTF. The DNA for the CDR3 is TGTGCCATCAGTGAGCCAAGGAGGTCTAACTATGGCTACACCTTC.

The table lists this clonotype with a count of one. The chain recombines TRBV10-3 with TRBJ1-3; D unresolved. Between the trimmed V and J ends, which lost 4 bases and 3 bases, there was a span of 4 bases. CDR1 and CDR2 (germline): ENHRY, SYGVKD. The CDR3 has 12 amino acids. CDR3 sequence reads: CAISVGGNTIYF. CDR3 coding DNA: TGTGCCATCAGTGTGGGTGGAAACACCATATATTTT.

The table lists this clonotype with a count of one. This rearrangement joins TRBV20-1 to TRBJ1-6, with 7 bases that match TRBD1. This CDR3 is 19 amino acids long. The V and J ends lost 0 bases and 0 bases, in that order; junction bases with no gene match: 11. Germline CDR1 is DFQATT and CDR2 is SNEGSKA (reference sequence). CDR3 sequence (DNA): TGCAGTGCTAGAGAACTGACAGGGCGAACTAGCTCCTATAATTCACCCCTCCACTTT. It specifies CSARELTGRTSSYNSPLHF.

In DNA, the CDR3 is TGTGCCAGCACCGGGAACACTGAAGCTTTCTTT. Residues: CASTGNTEAFF. The V gene is TRBV2, the J gene TRBJ1-1; no definite D call. V lost 7 bases and J lost 1, with 4 bases in between. The CDR3 runs to 11 residues. The germline gives CDR1 SNHLY, CDR2 FYNNEI.

This chain links TRBV18 with TRBJ2-7, with D uncertain. Trimming shortened V by 6 bases and J by 7 bases, and 16 bases separated the two germline ends. The CDR3 has 13 residues. Germline V CDR1 and CDR2: KGHSH, LQKENI. The CDR3 nucleotides are TGTGCCAGCTCGTCCTGGGCGGTTTGGGAGCAGTACTTC. The encoded protein is CASSSWAVWEQYF.

The chain joins TRBV18 to TRBJ2-1; D may be TRBD2 (7 bases). Germline V gene sequence: CDR1 KGHSH, CDR2 LQKENI. CDR3 length: 15 amino acids. V was cut by 6 bases and J by 6 bases, with 18 bases left in between. The CDR3 DNA follows: TGTGCCAGCTCTCCAAGCGGGACATACGGCAATGAGCAGTTCTTC. Translating gives CASSPSGTYGNEQFF.

J is TRBJ1-1 and V is TRBV9; 9 bases agree with TRBD1. The V gene end was trimmed by 0 bases and the J gene end by 6 bases; junction bases not matched to a gene: 9. CDR3 length: 16 amino acids. CDR1 and CDR2 (germline): SGDLS, YYNGEE. The CDR3 here is CASSVGAQGAPSEAFF. The CDR3 DNA reads TGTGCCAGCAGCGTAGGGGCACAGGGGGCACCGTCTGAAGCTTTCTTT.

The V call is TRBV6-1, the J call TRBJ1-1, with D hard to call. V lost 3 bases to trimming and J lost 1 base, with 18 bases between them. Germline V gene sequence: CDR1 MNHNS, CDR2 SASEGT. The CDR3 consists of 17 residues. In nucleotides, the CDR3 is TGTGCCAGCAGTGAGGACGTCCTCTGGAAACAGAACACTGAAGCTTTCTTT. This codes for CASSEDVLWKQNTEAFF.

This sequence joins TRBV7-9 and TRBJ1-5; D gene unclear. The germline V gene has CDR1 SEHNR and CDR2 FQNEAQ (reference sequence). The length of the CDR3 is 14 residues. V lost 3 bases, J lost 4 bases, and 10 bases lay in between. Here the CDR3 DNA reads TGTGCCAGCAGCTTTCTTGGGTTAAATCAGCCCCAGCATTTT. It yields the protein CASSFLGLNQPQHF. Drawing the rest from reference TRBV7-9 and TRBJ1-5, the complete variable domain is DTGVSQNPRHKITKRGQNVTFRCDPISEHNRLYWYRQTLGQGPEFLTYFQNEAQLEKSRLLSDRFSAERPKGSFSTLEIQRTEQGDSAMYLCASSFLGLNQPQHFGDGTRLSIL.

This clonotype was recorded once. The rearrangement uses TRBV6-4 and TRBJ2-7; D not resolved. Trimming removed 5 bases from V and 2 bases from J, with 10 bases in between. This CDR3 comprises 13 residues. Germline values: CDR1 MRHNA, CDR2 SNTAGT. CDR3 coding DNA: TGTGCCAGCAGTCACCACGACACCTACGAGCAGTACTTC. Protein product: CASSHHDTYEQYF.

V gene TRBV7-2 combines with J gene TRBJ2-1; TRBD2 agrees at 8 bases. This CDR3 region has 16 residues. The ends lost 2 bases at V and 8 bases at J; junction bases unmatched: 11. Germline values: CDR1 SGHTA, CDR2 FQGNSA. CDR3 region: CASSLLFGGGKDEQFF. CDR3 in DNA: TGTGCCAGCAGCTTATTGTTTGGCGGGGGGAAAGATGAGCAGTTCTTC.

V is TRBV10-3 and J is TRBJ1-3; D gene ambiguous. V was trimmed by 10 bases and J by 0 bases, leaving 19 bases between them. The germline V gene has CDR1 ENHRY and CDR2 SYGVKD. The CDR3 contains 16 residues. CDR3 DNA sequence: TGTGCCACTAAAAGGACGGGCACCAGCTCTGGAAACACCATATATTTT. Translation: CATKRTGTSSGNTIYF.

The DNA for the CDR3 is TGTGCCAGCAGTTACAACATGAACACTGAAGCTTTCTTT. It yields the protein CASSYNMNTEAFF. The chain carries TRBV11-1 and TRBJ1-1; D uncertain. The CDR3 consists of 13 residues. Deletions cut 6 bases from V and 0 bases from J, with 8 bases between. Germline V gene lookup returns CDR1 SGHAT and CDR2 FQDESV (reference sequence).

The chain combines TRBV12-3 or TRBV12-4 with TRBJ1-1; TRBD1 might be the D (5 bases). CDR3 length: 13 residues. V was cut by 3 bases and J by 2 bases, with 7 bases left in between. The CDR3 here is CASSFGDNTEAFF. The CDR3 DNA reads as TGTGCCAGCAGTTTCGGGGACAACACTGAAGCTTTCTTT.